These 3 T cell receptor beta chains were all obtained from the same sample, sequenced in a study of blood T cell repertoires in COVID-19. Sequencing was performed with immunoSEQ multiplex PCR; in TCRdb, only in-frame clones are kept and a portion is missing. This table has about 200,000 clones, roughly 89% appearing once. The specimen sequenced was peripheral blood. The receptors were sampled from a man in his fifties or sixties with acute or convalescent COVID-19.

V gene TRBV19 combines with J gene TRBJ1-4, with D perhaps matching TRBD1 (6 bases). The CDR3 extends over 15 amino acids. Trimming took 4 bases from V and 8 from J, leaving 17 bases between them. Germline loops: CDR1 LNHDA, CDR2 SQIVND (reference sequence). The CDR3 DNA reads as TGTGCCAGTAGTAGCGGGGGCAGGGGACGGGAAAAACTGTTTTTT. Amino acids: CASSSGGRGREKLFF.

The genes are TRBV27 and TRBJ2-7; tentatively, D is TRBD1 (5 bases). The CDR3 runs to 16 residues. Germline-derived CDR1 and CDR2 are MNHEY and SMNVEV (reference sequence). Trimming pared 7 bases from V and 5 bases from J, leaving 24 bases between. CDR3 coding DNA: TGTGCCAGCATTCTGGTCGGACGGACAAACAAGGACGAGCAGTACGTC. This gives the protein CASILVGRTNKDEQYV.

The chain carries TRBV3-1 (or the pseudogene TRBV3-2) and TRBJ1-1; no definite D call. Germline V CDR1 and CDR2: LGHDT, YNNKEL (reference sequence). The CDR3 contains 14 residues. Trimming stripped 3 bases from V and 6 bases from J, with 14 bases between. As DNA, the CDR3 is TGTGCCAGCAGCCACTCTGAGGGTTCGGCTGAAGCTTTCTTT. Its protein product is CASSHSEGSAEAFF.